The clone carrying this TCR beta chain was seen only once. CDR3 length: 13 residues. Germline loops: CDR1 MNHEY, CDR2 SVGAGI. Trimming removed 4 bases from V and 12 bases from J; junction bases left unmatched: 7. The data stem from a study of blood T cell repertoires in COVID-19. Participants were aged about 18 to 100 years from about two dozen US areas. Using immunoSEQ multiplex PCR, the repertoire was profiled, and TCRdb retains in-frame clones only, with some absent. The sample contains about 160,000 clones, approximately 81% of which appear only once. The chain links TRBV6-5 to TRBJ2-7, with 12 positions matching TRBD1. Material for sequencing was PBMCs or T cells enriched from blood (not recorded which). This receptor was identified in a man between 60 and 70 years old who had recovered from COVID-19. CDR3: CASSSGTGGAGYF. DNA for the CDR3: TGTGCCAGCAGTTCCGGGACAGGGGGCGCCGGGTACTTC.